These T cell receptor beta chains were read from a single sample in a study of T-cell reconstitution after alpha-beta-depleted transplantation in children. TCRdb redid the calling of the PCR reads with MiXCR, one entry per CDR3 protein. The table has 150,000 to 250,000 distinct CDR3 sequences, about 6% seen once. The starting material was PBMCs, obtained before TCRalphabeta/CD19-depleted stem cell transplant. All receptors derive from a girl under two years old with combined immunodeficiency, due to receive a stem cell transplant. Both conserved end residues are part of each CDR3. The order of the fields is clone size, V gene, D gene, J gene, CDR3 protein, CDR3 DNA. The D gene is left open where the match is weak. The listing skips clone size in some rows; elsewhere it reads once, few, many or a size class.

many	TRBV7-3	.	TRBJ2-5	CASSLNGGRAKETQYF	TGTGCCAGCAGCTTAAATGGGGGGAGAGCCAAAGAGACCCAGTACTTC
few	TRBV20-1	.	TRBJ2-7	CSARASLSYEQYF	TGCAGTGCTAGGGCTAGCCTCTCCTACGAGCAGTACTTC
.	TRBV14	.	TRBJ2-5	CASSPDRGGAETQYF	TGTGCCAGCAGCCCCGATAGGGGGGGGGCGGAGACCCAGTACTTC
many	TRBV7-6	.	TRBJ2-7	CASSLRGTGYEQYF	TGTGCCAGCAGCCTTAGGGGGACTGGCTACGAGCAGTACTTC
.	TRBV6-5	.	TRBJ2-7	CASSYFAGYEQYF	TGTGCCAGCAGTTATTTCGCGGGGTACGAGCAGTACTTC
many	TRBV20-1	.	TRBJ1-5	CSASPYLSNSNQPQHF	TGCAGTGCTAGCCCCTATTTGAGTAATAGCAATCAGCCCCAGCATTTT
many	TRBV20-1	.	TRBJ1-3	CSARGTNSGNTIYF	TGCAGTGCTAGAGGGACAAACTCTGGAAACACCATATATTTT
many	TRBV28	.	TRBJ2-7	CASSLFPPGSYEQYF	TGTGCCAGCAGTTTATTCCCCCCAGGATCCTACGAGCAGTACTTC
many	TRBV12-3/TRBV12-4	.	TRBJ2-7	CASSLVYGSPYEQYF	TGTGCCAGCAGTTTAGTGTACGGGAGTCCCTACGAGCAGTACTTC
many	TRBV29-1	TRBD1	TRBJ2-7	CSVELGQGGYEQYF	TGCAGCGTTGAACTGGGACAGGGGGGCTACGAGCAGTACTTC
few	TRBV30	.	TRBJ1-1	CAWSTPPQFVNTEAFF	TGTGCCTGGAGCACCCCTCCCCAGTTCGTCAACACTGAAGCTTTCTTT
many	TRBV29-1	.	TRBJ2-7	CSVEDGVLSYEQYF	TGCAGCGTTGAAGACGGGGTGTTATCCTACGAGCAGTACTTC
few	TRBV24-1	.	TRBJ2-2	CATSDSARQVLTGELFF	TGTGCCACCAGTGATTCAGCCCGACAGGTCCTCACCGGGGAGCTGTTTTTT
many	TRBV12-3/TRBV12-4	.	TRBJ2-3	CASSLSAGTDTQYF	TGTGCCAGCAGTTTAAGCGCAGGCACAGATACGCAGTATTTT
few	TRBV3-1	.	TRBJ2-6	CASSQDPTPGVARGANVLTF	TGTGCCAGCAGCCAAGACCCCACGCCTGGGGTGGCACGTGGGGCCAACGTCCTGACTTTC
many	TRBV3-1	.	TRBJ1-6	CASSPWTGNSPLHF	TGTGCCAGCAGCCCTTGGACGGGTAATTCACCCCTCCACTTT
many	TRBV15	.	TRBJ1-1	CATSVGGLRYTEAFF	TGTGCCACCAGCGTAGGGGGGCTACGATACACTGAAGCTTTCTTT
many	TRBV12-3/TRBV12-4	.	TRBJ1-5	CASSLGSGALNQPQHF	TGTGCCAGCAGTTTAGGGTCCGGGGCCCTCAATCAGCCCCAGCATTTT
.	TRBV29-1	.	TRBJ2-2	CSVGTSQNTGELFF	TGCAGCGTTGGGACCAGCCAGAACACCGGGGAGCTGTTTTTT
many	TRBV20-1	.	TRBJ2-7	CSSTGTSRTYEQYF	TGCAGCAGTACCGGGACATCACGAACCTACGAGCAGTACTTC
many	TRBV7-9	.	TRBJ2-5	CASSLASVETQYF	TGTGCCAGCAGCTTAGCGTCGGTCGAGACCCAGTACTTC
many	TRBV5-1	.	TRBJ2-6	CASSSDYSGANVLTF	TGCGCCAGCAGCTCCGATTACTCTGGGGCCAACGTCCTGACTTTC